What follows is one T cell receptor beta chain and its context. Its antigen is still unknown. Trimming pared 6 bases from V and 4 bases from J, leaving 9 bases between. Germline V gene sequence: CDR1 MNHEY, CDR2 SMNVEV (reference sequence). The CDR3 is made up of 12 amino acids. TCR beta cDNA libraries had unique molecular identifiers. Roughly 500,000 cDNA molecules were obtained per 1 to 10 million input T cells. TCRdb re-analysed the PCR reads in MiXCR, keeping a single row per CDR3 protein. The sample has hundreds of thousands of distinct CDR3 sequences, approximately 53% seen once. The data are from a study of post-analysis software for immune sequencing data. General study results and limits: Pronounced co-clustering by F measure was evident among identically batched samples. Multiple sclerosis patients had significantly lower normalized Chao1 diversity than controls. With TRBV5-6, TRBV5-1 and TRBV20-1 included, about five TRBV segments were more frequent in patients than in controls.

The TCR was taken from a girl aged 10 to 17 with multiple sclerosis. The chain joins TRBV27 to TRBJ1-1; D unresolved. The sample comprised blood. The CDR3 coding sequence is TGTGCCAGCAGATTGGGATCCACTGAAGCTTTCTTT. The encoded protein is CASRLGSTEAFF.